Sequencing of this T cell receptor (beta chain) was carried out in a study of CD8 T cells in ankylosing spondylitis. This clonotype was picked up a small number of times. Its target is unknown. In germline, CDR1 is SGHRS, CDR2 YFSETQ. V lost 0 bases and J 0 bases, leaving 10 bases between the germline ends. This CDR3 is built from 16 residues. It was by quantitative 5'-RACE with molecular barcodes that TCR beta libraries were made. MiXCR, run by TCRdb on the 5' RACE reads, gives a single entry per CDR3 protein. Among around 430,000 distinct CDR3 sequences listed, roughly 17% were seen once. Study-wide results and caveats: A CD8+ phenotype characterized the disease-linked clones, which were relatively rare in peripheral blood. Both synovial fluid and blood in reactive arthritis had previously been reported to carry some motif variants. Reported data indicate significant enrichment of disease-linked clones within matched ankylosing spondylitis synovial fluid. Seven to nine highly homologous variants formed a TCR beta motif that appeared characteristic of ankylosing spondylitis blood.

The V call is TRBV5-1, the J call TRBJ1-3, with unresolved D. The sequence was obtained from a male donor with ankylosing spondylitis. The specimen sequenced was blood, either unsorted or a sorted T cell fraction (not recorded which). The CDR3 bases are TGCGCCAGCAGCTTGGGGCTTTCAAGCTCTGGAAACACCATATATTTT. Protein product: CASSLGLSSSGNTIYF.